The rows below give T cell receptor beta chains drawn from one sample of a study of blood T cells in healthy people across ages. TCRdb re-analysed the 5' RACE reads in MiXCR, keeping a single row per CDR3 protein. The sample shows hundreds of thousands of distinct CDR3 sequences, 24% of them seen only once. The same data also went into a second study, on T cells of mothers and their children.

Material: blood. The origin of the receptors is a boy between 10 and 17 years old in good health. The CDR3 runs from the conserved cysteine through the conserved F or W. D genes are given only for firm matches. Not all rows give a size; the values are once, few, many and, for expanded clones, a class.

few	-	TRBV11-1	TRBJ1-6	TGTGCCAGCAGCCCTCAGAAGGATAATTCACCCCTCCACTTT	CASSPQKDNSPLHF
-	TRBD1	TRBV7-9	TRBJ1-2	TGTGCCAGCAGCTCAGGGGGACATTCCTATGGCTACACCTTC	CASSSGGHSYGYTF
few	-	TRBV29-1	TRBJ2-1	TGCAGCGCCAATGCCCGTAGTGAGCAGTTCTTC	CSANARSEQFF
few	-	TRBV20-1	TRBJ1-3	TGCAGTGCAGAGGGGGTGAGCTCTGGAAACACCATATATTTT	CSAEGVSSGNTIYF
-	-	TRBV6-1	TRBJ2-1	TGTGCCAGCAGGGACCGGGGTTCCATCAGGGATGAGCAGTTCTTC	CASRDRGSIRDEQFF
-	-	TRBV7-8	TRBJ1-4	TGTGCCAGCAGCTCTAACAGGGTGCTAAACGAAAAACTGTTTTTT	CASSSNRVLNEKLFF
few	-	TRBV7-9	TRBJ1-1	TGTGCCAGCAGCGAGGGACAAGGAAGTACTGAAGCTTTCTTT	CASSEGQGSTEAFF
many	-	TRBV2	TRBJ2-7	TGTGCCAGCGAATCCCTTCGGGAGCAGTACTTC	CASESLREQYF
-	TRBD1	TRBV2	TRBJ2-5	TGTGCCAGCAGTTCTACAGGGGGCCGATACCAAGAGACCCAGTACTTC	CASSSTGGRYQETQYF
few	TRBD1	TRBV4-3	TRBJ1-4	TGCGCCAGCAGCCAAGATGCGACAGGGGTAGGCGAAAAACTGTTTTTT	CASSQDATGVGEKLFF
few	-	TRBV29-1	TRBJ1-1	TGCAGCGTTGAAAGGGGAAACACTGAAGCTTTCTTT	CSVERGNTEAFF
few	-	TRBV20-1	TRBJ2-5	TGCAGTGCTAGAGATCTTAGTTCCGGCAGCCAAGAGACCCAGTACTTC	CSARDLSSGSQETQYF
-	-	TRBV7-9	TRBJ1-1	TGTGCCAGCAGCTTAGAGGTGGACACTAGAATTGAAGCTTTCTTT	CASSLEVDTRIEAFF
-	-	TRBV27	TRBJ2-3	TGTGCCAGCAGAGGGGGGGAGGGGCAGTATTTT	CASRGGEGQYF
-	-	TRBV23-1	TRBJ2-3	TGCGCGCCGGACACCGAAGGCGGGCGCACAGATACGCAGTATTTT	CAPDTEGGRTDTQYF
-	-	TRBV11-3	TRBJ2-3	TGTGCCAGCAGCTCGGCCGCCTCAGATACGCAGTATTTT	CASSSAASDTQYF
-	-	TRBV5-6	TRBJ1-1	TGTGCCAGCAGCTGGGACATCGACACTGAAGCTTTCTTT	CASSWDIDTEAFF
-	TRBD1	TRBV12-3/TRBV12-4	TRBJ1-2	TGTGCCAGCAGTGACACAGGGGAGGGCTACACCTTC	CASSDTGEGYTF
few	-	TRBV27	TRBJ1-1	TGTGCCAGCAGTTGGGGACACGCGAACACTGAAGCTTTCTTT	CASSWGHANTEAFF
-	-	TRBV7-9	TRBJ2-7	TGTGCCAGCAGCTCCGGGGACGGCTACGAGCAGTATTTC	CASSSGDGYEQYF
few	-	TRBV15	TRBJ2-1	TGTGCCACCAGCATCGGGGAGCTCGACTACAATGAGCAGTTCTTC	CATSIGELDYNEQFF